The 26 T cell receptor beta chains in this list originate from one sample, sequenced in a study of cytomegalovirus exposure and HLA in healthy donors. The primer mix had 60 Vbeta and 13 Jbeta primers. Assay: immunoSEQ multiplex PCR; the TCRdb copy retains only in-frame clones and omits some. Seen here are a few hundred thousand clones, around 82% observed once, and the top ten hold 2.9%. Specimen: PBMCs. The receptors derive from a woman under 40 in good health and CMV-seronegative.

The rearrangement links TRBV30 to TRBJ2-2; maybe TRBD2 (6 bases). Germline CDR1 GTSNPN, CDR2 SVGIG (reference sequence). This CDR3 has 15 residues. Trimming took off 0 bases at V and 6 bases at J, with 14 bases between the two ends. The CDR3 DNA sequence: TGTGCCTGGAGTGTTGGAGGGAGCGTGGCCGGGGAGCTGTTTTTT. Translated: CAWSVGGSVAGELFF.

This clone has just one count. The chain carries TRBV28 and TRBJ1-2; 11 bases fit TRBD1. The V segment lost 5 bases and the J segment 2 bases; nucleotides outside the gene matches: 7. The CDR3 is 16 residues long. Per germline, CDR1 MDHEN and CDR2 SYDVKM. In nucleotides, the CDR3 is TGTGCCAGCAGTGGTAGCGGACAGGGGGCGAACTATGGCTACACCTTC. Its translation: CASSGSGQGANYGYTF.

V is TRBV12-5 and J is TRBJ1-2; 8 positions agree with TRBD1. Trimming at V came to 1 base and at J to 3 bases, leaving 4 bases not matched to a gene. Germline loops: CDR1 LGHNT, CDR2 FRNRAP. The CDR3 sequence is 15 residues long. CDR3 in DNA: TGTGCTAGTGGTTTGGAGACAGGGGCTTACTATGGCTACACCTTC. Its translation: CASGLETGAYYGYTF.

The chain uses TRBV19 and TRBJ2-1, with a possible D match to TRBD1 (5 bases). V was trimmed by 6 bases and J by 7 bases, leaving 10 bases between them. From germline, CDR1 is LNHDA and CDR2 SQIVND (reference sequence). The CDR3 sequence is 12 residues long. CDR3 DNA sequence: TGTGCCAGTAGGGCAGGGTTTAATGAGCAGTTCTTC. This sequence encodes CASRAGFNEQFF.

The chain joins TRBV7-6 to TRBJ2-1; D gene ambiguous. The CDR3 extends over 13 amino acids. Germline V gene data show CDR1 as SGHVS and CDR2 as FNYEAQ. V was pared by 2 bases and J by 4 bases, with 6 bases between. The CDR3 reads CASSLIRYNEQFF. The CDR3 bases are TGTGCCAGCAGCTTAATCAGATACAATGAGCAGTTCTTC.

J is TRBJ2-7 and V is TRBV30, with no clear D. The CDR3 consists of 13 residues. The germline V gene encodes CDR1 GTSNPN and CDR2 SVGIG (reference sequence). V lost 6 bases to trimming and J lost 3 bases, with 15 bases between them. In DNA form, the CDR3 reads TGTGCCTGCACCGGGTCCCGGTACTACGAGCAGTACTTC. It encodes CACTGSRYYEQYF.

A note on this clone: At one end the junction does not follow the germline gene, possibly because of a read error. J is TRBJ2-1 and V is TRBV7-7; 12 nucleotides line up with TRBD2. The CDR3 has 16 residues. Germline CDR1 reads SSHAT; CDR2 reads FNYEAQ (reference sequence). The CDR3 bases are TGTGCTAGCAGCCGCGGACTAGCGGGGATCGGTAATGAGCAGTTCTTC. It is translated as CASSRGLAGIGNEQFF.

The chain uses TRBV6-5 and TRBJ1-1, with unresolved D. This CDR3 has 14 residues. With 6 bases removed from V and 0 bases from J, the gap between germline ends came to 11 bases. Germline assignment: CDR1 MNHEY and CDR2 SVGAGI. DNA for the CDR3: TGTGCCAGCAGCAAGACTGTCATGAACACTGAAGCTTTCTTT. Protein: CASSKTVMNTEAFF.

The chain couples TRBV14 to TRBJ2-7; D not certain. Germline CDR1 is SGHDN and CDR2 is FVKESK. Between the trimmed V and J ends, which lost 0 bases and 6 bases, there was a span of 12 bases. The CDR3 has 14 residues. The CDR3 sequence is CASSQDWASREQYF. Here the CDR3 DNA reads TGTGCCAGCAGCCAAGATTGGGCCAGCCGCGAGCAGTACTTC.

This chain links TRBV5-1 with TRBJ1-1; 8 bases align to TRBD1. Looked up from germline, CDR1 is SGHRS and CDR2 is YFSETQ. J was trimmed by 5 bases and V by 4 bases; bases with no gene match: 7. The length of the CDR3 is 14 residues. The CDR3 is CASSAQGGSTEAFF. CDR3 sequence (DNA): TGCGCCAGCAGCGCACAGGGGGGAAGTACTGAAGCTTTCTTT.

The chain recombines TRBV19 with TRBJ1-2; maybe TRBD1 (5 bases). Trimming cost V 0 bases and J 4 bases, with 15 bases left between them. The CDR3 loop spans 16 amino acids. CDR1 and CDR2 from the germline V gene are LNHDA and SQIVND (reference sequence). CDR3 coding DNA: TGTGCCAGTAGTATAGATCGGAGGGGAACTATCTATGGCTACACCTTC. Translated: CASSIDRRGTIYGYTF.

CDR3 protein: CASSLPGRENTEAFF. CDR3 bases: TGTGCCAGCAGCTTACCCGGACGGGAGAACACTGAAGCTTTCTTT. V usage is TRBV5-4 and J usage is TRBJ1-1, with D unclear. Germline values: CDR1 SGHNT, CDR2 YYREEE (reference sequence). CDR3 length equals 15 residues. Trimming removed 2 bases at V and 1 base at J, with 12 bases between.

This clone has just a few counts. This sequence joins TRBV18 and TRBJ1-6, with D possibly matching TRBD1 (6 bases). There are 16 residues in the CDR3. Germline V lookup: CDR1 KGHSH, CDR2 LQKENI. The ends were cut back, 3 bases at V and 7 bases at J, with 16 bases in the middle. The CDR3, as DNA: TGTGCCAGCTCACCTCAGGGGTCAATGACAAATTCACCCCTCCACTTT. Translating it yields CASSPQGSMTNSPLHF.

V is TRBV29-1 and J is TRBJ1-2; 10 bases are a match to TRBD1. In germline, CDR1 is SQVTM, CDR2 ANQGSEA. Trimming removed 3 bases from V and 5 bases from J; junction bases left unmatched: 3. The CDR3 covers 13 residues. The chain's CDR3 is CSVEGDRGYGYTF. In DNA, the CDR3 is TGCAGCGTTGAGGGGGACAGGGGTTATGGCTACACCTTC.

This sequence joins TRBV7-2 and TRBJ2-3; TRBD2 might be the D (6 bases). The CDR3 totals 12 residues. V shed 5 bases and J shed 9 bases, with 12 bases lying between them. CDR1 is SGHTA and CDR2 is FQGNSA in the germline V gene. Written as DNA, the CDR3 is TGTGCCAGCAGCAGCCCTAGCGTGACGCAGTATTTT. Its translation is CASSSPSVTQYF.

V is TRBV18 and J is TRBJ2-3; 7 bases align to TRBD1. The V and J ends lost 3 bases and 2 bases, in that order; junction bases with no gene match: 2. Germline V gene lookup returns CDR1 KGHSH and CDR2 LQKENI. CDR3 length equals 14 residues. The CDR3 reads CASSPTGITDTQYF. The CDR3 DNA follows: TGTGCCAGCTCACCGACAGGGATCACAGATACGCAGTATTTT.

V usage is TRBV2 and J usage is TRBJ1-2; 8 positions agree with TRBD1. CDR3 size: 14 residues. Losses at the gene ends were 6 bases for V and 7 bases for J; bases not matched to a gene: 10. The V gene's germline CDR1 is SNHLY and CDR2 FYNNEI. The CDR3 reads CASRKERTGTGYTF. The CDR3 nucleotides are TGTGCCAGCAGGAAGGAGAGGACAGGGACTGGCTACACCTTC.

The rearrangement links TRBV2 to TRBJ2-3, with 7 positions matching TRBD1. The V segment lost 10 bases and the J segment 1 base; nucleotides outside the gene matches: 8. The CDR3 covers 14 residues. CDR1 and CDR2 from the germline V gene are SNHLY and FYNNEI. The CDR3 DNA reads TGTGCCATCTCCCGGGACAGCCGCACAGATACGCAGTATTTT. Translation gives CAISRDSRTDTQYF. Full variable domain (missing parts from reference TRBV2 and TRBJ2-3): EPEVTQTPSHQVTQMGQEVILRCVPISNHLYFYWYRQILGQKVEFLVSFYNNEISEKSEIFDDQFSVERPDGSNFTLKIRSTKLEDSAMYFCAISRDSRTDTQYFGPGTRLTVL.

J is TRBJ2-3 and V is TRBV5-6, with D possibly matching TRBD1 (6 bases). Germline CDR1 and CDR2: SGHDT and YYEEEE. The CDR3 is 16 amino acids. Trimming stripped 0 bases from V and 1 base from J, with 12 bases between. For the CDR3, the DNA is TGTGCCAGCAGCTTGGAAGGTGAGGGGGGCACAGATACGCAGTATTTT. It encodes CASSLEGEGGTDTQYF.

The gene calls are TRBV7-9 and TRBJ1-2; 7 nucleotides line up with TRBD1. The CDR3 spans 17 residues. CDR1 SEHNR and CDR2 FQNEAQ come from the germline V gene (reference sequence). Unmatched junction bases numbered 16, after V lost 5 bases and J lost 4 bases. The CDR3 loop is CASSPKDRLNSGYGYTF. The DNA for the CDR3 is TGTGCCAGCAGCCCGAAGGACAGGCTTAACTCCGGCTATGGCTACACCTTC.

The chain couples TRBV11-2 to TRBJ1-1, with 8 bases fitting TRBD1. Unmatched junction bases numbered 12, after V lost 3 bases and J lost 3 bases. This CDR3 comprises 17 residues. Germline lookup yields CDR1 SGHAT and CDR2 FQNNGV. The CDR3 nucleotides are TGTGCCAGCAGCTTTTGGTGGCAGGGGGCGAATTACACTGAAGCTTTCTTT. Its protein product is CASSFWWQGANYTEAFF.

This clone was seen a handful of times. The chain links TRBV4-1 to TRBJ1-1; 8 bases line up with TRBD1. CDR1 MGHRA and CDR2 YSYEKL come from the germline V gene. V dropped 1 base and J dropped 3; count of bases not matched to a gene: 10. This CDR3 spans 17 amino acids. The CDR3 sequence: CASSQVTGQGRYTEAFF. CDR3 sequence (DNA): TGCGCCAGCAGCCAAGTAACCGGACAGGGACGATACACTGAAGCTTTCTTT.

The chain employs TRBV9 and TRBJ2-7; 7 bases map to TRBD2. The CDR3 consists of 15 residues. Per germline, CDR1 SGDLS and CDR2 YYNGEE. Trimming removed 4 bases from V and 0 bases from J; junction bases left unmatched: 7. CDR3 coding DNA: TGTGCCAGCAGCCCGGGTGGCGGGAGCTCCTACGAGCAGTACTTC. Its protein product is CASSPGGGSSYEQYF. Using reference TRBV9 and TRBJ2-7 for the parts outside the CDR3, the full variable domain is DSGVTQTPKHLITATGQRVTLRCSPRSGDLSVYWYQQSLDQGLQFLIQYYNGEERAKGNILERFSAQQFPDLHSELNLSSLELGDSALYFCASSPGGGSSYEQYFGPGTRLTVT.

This clone appeared a single time. J is TRBJ2-5 and V is TRBV19, with a possible D match to TRBD2 (6 bases). The CDR3 sequence is 14 residues long. Germline loops: CDR1 LNHDA, CDR2 SQIVND (reference sequence). V lost 5 bases, J lost 4 bases, and 14 bases lay in between. The CDR3, as DNA: TGTGCCAGTAGTGCAAGAGGTAGCGGAGAGACCCAGTACTTC. It yields the protein CASSARGSGETQYF.

The chain has TRBV28 and TRBJ1-5; tentatively, D is TRBD1 (5 bases). Germline values: CDR1 MDHEN, CDR2 SYDVKM. Deletions cut 8 bases from V and 3 bases from J, with 29 bases between. CDR3 length: 19 amino acids. DNA of the CDR3: TGTGCCAGCCGAACCCCAGCTTGGGGGGAGCTGAGAGTCAATCAGCCCCAGCATTTT. The encoded protein is CASRTPAWGELRVNQPQHF.

This sequence joins TRBV4-1 and TRBJ2-1, with no clear D. Trimming took 0 bases from V and 5 from J, leaving 11 bases between them. The CDR3 totals 15 residues. Germline loops: CDR1 MGHRA, CDR2 YSYEKL. The DNA for the CDR3 is TGCGCCAGCAGCCAAGATCGGCGCGGCCACAATGAGCAGTTCTTC. As protein: CASSQDRRGHNEQFF.